This is a list of T cell receptor beta chains from one sample in a study of graft-versus-host responses after intestinal transplantation. Assay used: immunoSEQ multiplex PCR; TCRdb lists only in-frame clones, some missing. The sample shows just under 90,000 clones, under 85% of them seen only once. Antigens for these TCRs are unknown. The starting material was unstimulated CD8+ T cells sorted from spleen or lymph node cells, obtained before intestinal transplant. The receptors come from a human donor who received an intestinal transplant. Each CDR3 is given without its conserved first and last residue. The order of the fields is J gene, V gene, CDR3 protein.

TRBJ2-7 TRBV28 ASSLAWQVESYEQY
TRBJ2-7 TRBV5-6 ASSYGLAGFSSYEQY
TRBJ2-5 TRBV15 ATGGPDQETQY
TRBJ2-6 TRBV14 ASSSHRGLHSGANVLT
TRBJ2-7 TRBV21-1 ASSKRGGTPFGEQY
TRBJ1-3 TRBV6-7 ASSYLTGSGNTIY
TRBJ1-3 TRBV13 ASSRRGFSGNTIY
TRBJ1-5 TRBV7-9 ASSSDRNSAVGQPQH
TRBJ2-5 TRBV7-9 ASSLGTSGGTETQY
TRBJ1-4 TRBV7-9 ASSPLIGSTNEKLF
TRBJ2-3 TRBV2 ASSETSGGGDTQY
TRBJ2-7 TRBV30 AWSVWGQGHLEQY
TRBJ2-7 TRBV6-5 ASSIGTGGNEQY
TRBJ2-7 TRBV6-1 ASTTGGGDEQY
TRBJ2-1 TRBV23-1 ALTGGSYNEQF
TRBJ2-4 TRBV27 ASSLLGARKNIQY
TRBJ2-3 TRBV6-5 ASSEGADTQY
TRBJ2-7 TRBV11-2 ASNPPGRGPYEQY
TRBJ2-1 TRBV29-1 SGVGQGVDEQF
TRBJ1-6 TRBV6-5 ASSLSLNSPLH
TRBJ1-4 TRBV2 ASSLPGQGATNEKLF
TRBJ1-1 TRBV7-9 ASSLDTGPAF
TRBJ2-7 TRBV27 ASSLSRRQGFYEQY
TRBJ2-1 TRBV7-6 ASSSIPPGLAAFNEQF
TRBJ1-6 TRBV4-1 ASSARKASLNSPLH
TRBJ2-7 TRBV5-6 ASSLGISYEQY
TRBJ2-1 TRBV9 ASQGQGDNEQF
TRBJ2-7 TRBV7-3 ASSPDGYEQY
TRBJ2-1 TRBV18 ASSPRDSPYNEQF
TRBJ2-1 TRBV11-2 ASSFSGGRQQF
TRBJ2-7 TRBV5-1 ASSSGTGGAYEQY
TRBJ2-2 TRBV28 ASNFVASGRGMDTGELF
TRBJ1-1 TRBV30 AWSNGVDTEAF
TRBJ1-2 TRBV2 ASRAVYGYT
TRBJ2-1 TRBV9 ASSVVSRRNEQF
TRBJ1-2 TRBV19 ASEDRAHGYT